The next 5 T cell receptor beta chains were all read from a single sample in a study of blood T cell repertoires in COVID-19. TCRdb's copy holds only in-frame clones and misses some; the assay was immunoSEQ multiplex PCR. Of about 330,000 clones listed, 70% to 90% were seen once; the top ten hold under 11%. Sample: PBMCs or T cells enriched from blood (not recorded which). These receptors were collected from a woman between 18 and 29 years old who had recovered from COVID-19.

V is TRBV28 and J is TRBJ2-7, with 9 positions matching TRBD1. Germline assignment: CDR1 MDHEN and CDR2 SYDVKM. V gave up 3 bases and J gave up 5 bases; unmatched junction bases: 11. The CDR3 sequence is 16 residues long. CDR3: CASSFRRDRDWNEQYF. CDR3 nucleotides: TGTGCCAGCAGTTTTAGGCGGGACAGGGACTGGAACGAGCAGTACTTC.

This rearrangement joins TRBV10-3 to TRBJ1-3; 11 bases align to TRBD1. Trimming removed 8 bases from V and 6 bases from J; junction bases left unmatched: 0. Germline V gene lookup returns CDR1 ENHRY and CDR2 SYGVKD. The CDR3 loop spans 12 amino acids. CDR3 residues: CAIGQGANTIYF. As DNA, the CDR3 is TGTGCCATCGGACAGGGGGCAAACACCATATATTTT.

The sample holds many counts of this clone. The CDR3 loop is CASSLLVGSSYEQYF. The DNA of the CDR3 is TGTGCCAGCAGTTTGCTAGTCGGGAGCTCCTACGAGCAGTACTTC. The rearrangement uses TRBV6-5 and TRBJ2-7, with D maybe TRBD2 (6 bases). CDR1 MNHEY and CDR2 SVGAGI come from the germline V gene. The germline V and J ends were trimmed by 4 bases and 0 bases, with 13 bases remaining between them. The CDR3 runs 15 residues.

CDR3 residues: CATSDLGPNQPQHF. The CDR3 DNA sequence: TGTGCCACCAGTGATCTGGGCCCAAATCAGCCCCAGCATTTT. The V and J genes are TRBV24-1 and TRBJ1-5; D is undetermined. V was trimmed by 3 bases and J by 4 bases, leaving 9 bases between them. The CDR3 length is 14 residues. Germline CDR1 and CDR2: KGHDR and SFDVKD.

The V and J genes are TRBV19 and TRBJ1-3; D possibly corresponds to TRBD1 (5 bases). This CDR3 has 15 residues. V was shortened by 4 bases and J by 4 bases, with 14 bases between the two germline ends. Germline-derived CDR1 and CDR2 are LNHDA and SQIVND (reference sequence). DNA of the CDR3: TGTGCCAGTAGTAGACCGGGGGGGACCGGAAACACCATATATTTT. Translation: CASSRPGGTGNTIYF. Together with reference TRBV19 and TRBJ1-3, the CDR3 gives the full variable domain: DGGITQSPKYLFRKEGQNVTLSCEQNLNHDAMYWYRQDPGQGLRLIYYSQIVNDFQKGDIAEGYSVSREKKESFPLTVTSAQKNPTAFYLCASSRPGGTGNTIYFGEGSWLTVV.